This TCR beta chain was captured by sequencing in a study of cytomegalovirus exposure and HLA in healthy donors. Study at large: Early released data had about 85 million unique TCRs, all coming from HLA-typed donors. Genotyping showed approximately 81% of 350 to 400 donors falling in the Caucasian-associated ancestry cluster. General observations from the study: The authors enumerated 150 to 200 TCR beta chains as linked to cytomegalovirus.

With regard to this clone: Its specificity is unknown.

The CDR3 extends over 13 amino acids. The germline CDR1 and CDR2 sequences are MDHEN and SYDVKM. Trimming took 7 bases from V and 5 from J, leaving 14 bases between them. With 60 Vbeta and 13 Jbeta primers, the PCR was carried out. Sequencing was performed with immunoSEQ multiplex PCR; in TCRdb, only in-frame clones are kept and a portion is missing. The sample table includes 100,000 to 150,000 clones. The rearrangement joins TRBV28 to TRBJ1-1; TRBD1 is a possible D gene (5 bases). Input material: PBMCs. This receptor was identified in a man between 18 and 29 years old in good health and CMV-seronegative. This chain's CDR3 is CASIGAGWTEAFF. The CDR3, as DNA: TGTGCCAGCATAGGGGCCGGATGGACTGAAGCTTTCTTT.